A selection of T cell receptor beta chains follows, all from one sample in a study of Graves' ophthalmopathy and Graves' hyperthyroidism. TCRdb fed the multiplex PCR reads into MiXCR, producing one record per CDR3 protein. The data contain about 590,000 distinct CDR3 sequences, about 35% of them singletons. Sequenced: peripheral blood or thyroid tissue (not recorded which). The source of these receptors is an adult man with Graves' hyperthyroidism. Both conserved end residues are part of each CDR3. The D gene is left open where the match is weak. For some rows the clone size is stated as once, few or many, or as a class when expanded; others skip it.

clone_size: many; j_call: TRBJ1-4; d_call: NA; v_call: TRBV5-8; cdr3_aa: CASSAYRDEGEKLFF; cdr3_nt: TGTGCCAGCAGCGCGTACAGGGACGAGGGAGAAAAACTGTTTTTT
clone_size: many; j_call: TRBJ2-7; d_call: NA; v_call: TRBV7-9; cdr3_aa: CASSSRQSYEQYF; cdr3_nt: TGTGCCAGCAGCTCCCGACAGAGCTACGAGCAGTACTTC
clone_size: once; j_call: TRBJ2-5; d_call: NA; v_call: TRBV15; cdr3_aa: CASSRDRASIGGTQYF; cdr3_nt: TGTGCCTCCAGCAGAGATCGGGCTAGCATAGGGGGGACCCAGTACTTC
clone_size: many; j_call: TRBJ2-6; d_call: TRBD1; v_call: TRBV19; cdr3_aa: CASSIPTGSGANVLTF; cdr3_nt: TGTGCCAGTAGTATCCCGACAGGGTCTGGGGCCAACGTCCTGACTTTC
clone_size: NA; j_call: TRBJ2-1; d_call: NA; v_call: TRBV7-3; cdr3_aa: CASSPPLGSSYNEQFF; cdr3_nt: TGTGCCAGCAGCCCCCCTCTGGGGAGCTCCTACAATGAGCAGTTCTTC
clone_size: NA; j_call: TRBJ1-5; d_call: NA; v_call: TRBV12-3/TRBV12-4; cdr3_aa: CASSPDRVQPQHF; cdr3_nt: TGTGCCAGCAGCCCAGACCGGGTACAGCCCCAGCATTTT
clone_size: many; j_call: TRBJ1-1; d_call: NA; v_call: TRBV2; cdr3_aa: CASGRYLNTEAFF; cdr3_nt: TGTGCCAGCGGACGTTATTTGAACACTGAAGCTTTCTTT
clone_size: many; j_call: TRBJ2-6; d_call: TRBD1; v_call: TRBV29-1; cdr3_aa: CSVFHRGREANVLTF; cdr3_nt: TGCAGCGTTTTCCACAGGGGGCGCGAGGCCAACGTCCTGACTTTC
clone_size: NA; j_call: TRBJ2-7; d_call: TRBD2; v_call: TRBV7-8; cdr3_aa: CASSLVMRTRNNEQYF; cdr3_nt: TGTGCCAGCAGCTTAGTGATGCGGACTAGAAACAATGAGCAGTACTTC
clone_size: NA; j_call: TRBJ1-1; d_call: TRBD1; v_call: TRBV2; cdr3_aa: CASRVDRGRTEAFF; cdr3_nt: TGTGCCAGCAGGGTGGACAGGGGAAGAACTGAAGCTTTCTTT
clone_size: NA; j_call: TRBJ2-3; d_call: TRBD2; v_call: TRBV7-9; cdr3_aa: CASSAGLAGRDTQYF; cdr3_nt: TGTGCCAGCAGCGCAGGACTAGCGGGACGAGATACGCAGTATTTT
clone_size: many; j_call: TRBJ1-1; d_call: NA; v_call: TRBV20-1; cdr3_aa: CSARDRSGRNTEAFF; cdr3_nt: TGCAGTGCTAGAGATCGTTCAGGGAGGAACACTGAAGCTTTCTTT
clone_size: NA; j_call: TRBJ2-2; d_call: NA; v_call: TRBV7-8; cdr3_aa: CASSQFSGELFF; cdr3_nt: TGTGCCAGCAGCCAATTTAGCGGGGAGCTGTTTTTT
clone_size: many; j_call: TRBJ1-2; d_call: TRBD1; v_call: TRBV7-3; cdr3_aa: CASSLTAGGSYGYTF; cdr3_nt: TGTGCCAGCAGCTTAACGGCAGGGGGCAGCTATGGCTACACCTTC
clone_size: few; j_call: TRBJ1-2; d_call: TRBD1; v_call: TRBV29-1; cdr3_aa: CSVDPGTGGYGYTF; cdr3_nt: TGCAGCGTTGATCCCGGGACAGGGGGCTATGGCTACACCTTC
clone_size: few; j_call: TRBJ2-5; d_call: TRBD1; v_call: TRBV2; cdr3_aa: CASSAPGQGARRETQYF; cdr3_nt: TGTGCCAGCAGTGCTCCGGGACAGGGGGCGAGAAGAGAGACCCAGTACTTC